This T cell receptor (beta chain) was observed in a study of T cells after yellow fever vaccination. Study at large: Libraries from low-cell-number fractions were prepared with the SMART-Seq v4 Ultra Low Input RNA kit.

The germline gives CDR1 LGHDT, CDR2 YNNKEL (reference sequence). V lost 7 bases, J lost 5 bases, and 9 bases lay in between. This CDR3 is built from 12 residues. UMIs were added to TCR cDNA along with a universal primer site when it was made by 5'RACE template switching. From the 5' RACE reads, TCRdb called clonotypes with MiXCR, one entry per CDR3 protein. The sample lists under 250,000 distinct CDR3 sequences, 2.5% to 3.5% occurring once. Whole-study findings and limits: Abundant clonotypes from the bulk population could contaminate FACS-sorted repertoires.

With regard to this clonotype: Its antigen is not known.

The V gene is TRBV3-1, the J gene TRBJ2-1, with a weak D call TRBD1 (6 bases). The sequenced sample was CD4+ T cells sorted from PBMCs, obtained 10 days after the yellow fever booster vaccination. The receptor comes from a man aged 18 to 30 who received the YFV17D yellow fever vaccine. For the CDR3, the DNA is TGTGCCAGCACAGGGGTCAACAATGAGCAGTTCTTC. Its translation: CASTGVNNEQFF.